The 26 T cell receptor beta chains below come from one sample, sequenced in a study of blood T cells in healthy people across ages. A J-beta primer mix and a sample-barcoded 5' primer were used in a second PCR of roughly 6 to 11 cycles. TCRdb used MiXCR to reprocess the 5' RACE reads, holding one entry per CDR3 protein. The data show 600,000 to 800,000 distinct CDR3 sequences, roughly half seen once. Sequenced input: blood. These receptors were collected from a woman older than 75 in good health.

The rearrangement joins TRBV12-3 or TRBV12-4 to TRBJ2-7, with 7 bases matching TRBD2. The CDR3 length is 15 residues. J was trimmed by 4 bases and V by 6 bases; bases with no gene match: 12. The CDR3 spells CASSSGRAGSYEQYF. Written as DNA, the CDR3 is TGTGCCAGCAGCTCCGGAAGAGCGGGATCTTACGAGCAGTACTTC.

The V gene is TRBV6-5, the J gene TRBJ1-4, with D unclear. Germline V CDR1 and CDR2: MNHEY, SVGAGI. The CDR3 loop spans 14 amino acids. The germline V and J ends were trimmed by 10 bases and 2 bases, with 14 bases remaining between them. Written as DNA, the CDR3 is TGTGCCATCGGTCGGGGATTGACTAATGAAAAACTGTTTTTT. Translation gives CAIGRGLTNEKLFF.

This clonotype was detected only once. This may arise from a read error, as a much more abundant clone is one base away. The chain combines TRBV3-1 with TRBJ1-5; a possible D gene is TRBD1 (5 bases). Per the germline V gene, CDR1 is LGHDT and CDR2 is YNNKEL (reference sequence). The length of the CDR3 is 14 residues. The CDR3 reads CASSQQGSNQSQHF. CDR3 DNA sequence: TGTGCCAGCAGCCAACAGGGTAGCAATCAGTCCCAGCATTTT.

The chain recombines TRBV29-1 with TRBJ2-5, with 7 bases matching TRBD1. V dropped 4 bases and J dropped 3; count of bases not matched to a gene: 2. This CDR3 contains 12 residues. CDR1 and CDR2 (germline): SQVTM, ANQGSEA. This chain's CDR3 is CSVGQGEETQYF. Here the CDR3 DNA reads TGCAGCGTTGGACAGGGCGAAGAGACCCAGTACTTC.

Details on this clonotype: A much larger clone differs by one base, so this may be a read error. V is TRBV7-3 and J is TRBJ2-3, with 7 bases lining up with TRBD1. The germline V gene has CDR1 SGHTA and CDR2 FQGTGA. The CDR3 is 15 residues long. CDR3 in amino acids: CAGSLTGTGTDTQYF. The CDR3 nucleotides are TGTGCCGGCAGCTTGACCGGGACAGGCACAGATACGCAGTATTTT. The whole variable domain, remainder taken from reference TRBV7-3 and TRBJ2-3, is GAGVSQTPSNKVTEKGKYVELRCDPISGHTALYWYRQSLGQGPEFLIYFQGTGAADDSGLPNDRFFAVRPEGSVSTLKIQRTERGDSAVYLCAGSLTGTGTDTQYFGPGTRLTVL.

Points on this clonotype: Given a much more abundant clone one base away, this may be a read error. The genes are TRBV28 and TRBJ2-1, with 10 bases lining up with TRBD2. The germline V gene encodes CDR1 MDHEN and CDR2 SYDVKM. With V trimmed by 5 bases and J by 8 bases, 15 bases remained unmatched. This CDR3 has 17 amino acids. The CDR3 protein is CASSPPVGLAANHEQFF. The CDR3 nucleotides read TGTGCCAGCAGTCCTCCCGTCGGACTAGCGGCCAATCATGAGCAGTTCTTC.

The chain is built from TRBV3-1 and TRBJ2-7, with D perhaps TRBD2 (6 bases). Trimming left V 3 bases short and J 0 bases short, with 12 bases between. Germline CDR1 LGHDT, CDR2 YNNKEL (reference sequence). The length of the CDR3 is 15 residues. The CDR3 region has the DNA TGTGCCAGCAGCCAGGTCAGCGGGTGCTCCTACGAGCAGTACTTC. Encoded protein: CASSQVSGCSYEQYF.

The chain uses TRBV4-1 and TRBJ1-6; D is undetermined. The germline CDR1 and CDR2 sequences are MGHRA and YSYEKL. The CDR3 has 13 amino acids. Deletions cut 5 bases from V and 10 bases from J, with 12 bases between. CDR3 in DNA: TGCGCCAGCAGCGGCGAACGTGAATCACCCCTCCACTTT. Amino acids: CASSGERESPLHF.

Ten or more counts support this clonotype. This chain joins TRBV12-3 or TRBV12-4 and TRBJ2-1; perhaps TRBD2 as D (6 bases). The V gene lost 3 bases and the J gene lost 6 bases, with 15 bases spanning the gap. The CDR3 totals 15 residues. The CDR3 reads CASSFTLAYLNEQFF. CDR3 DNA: TGTGCCAGCAGTTTTACCCTAGCGTACCTCAATGAGCAGTTCTTC.

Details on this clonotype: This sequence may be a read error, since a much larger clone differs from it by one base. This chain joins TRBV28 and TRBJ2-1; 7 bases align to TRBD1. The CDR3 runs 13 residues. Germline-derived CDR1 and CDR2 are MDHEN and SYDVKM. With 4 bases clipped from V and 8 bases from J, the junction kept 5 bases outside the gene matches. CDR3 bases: TGTGCCAGCAGTTGGGGACAGTACGATGAGCAGTTCTTC. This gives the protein CASSWGQYDEQFF.

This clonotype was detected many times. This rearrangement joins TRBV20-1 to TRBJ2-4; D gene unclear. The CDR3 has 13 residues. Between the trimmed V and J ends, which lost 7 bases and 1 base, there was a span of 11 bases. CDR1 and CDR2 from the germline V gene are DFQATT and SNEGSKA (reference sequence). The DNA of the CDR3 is TGCAGTGTTCCGGTCCTCGCCAAAAACATTCAGTACTTC. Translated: CSVPVLAKNIQYF.

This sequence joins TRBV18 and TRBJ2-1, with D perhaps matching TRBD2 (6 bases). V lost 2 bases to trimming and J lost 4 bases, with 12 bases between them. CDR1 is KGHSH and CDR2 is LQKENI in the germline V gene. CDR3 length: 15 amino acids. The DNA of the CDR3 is TGTGCCAGCTCACCAGGCCAACTAGCTTACAATGAGCAGTTCTTC. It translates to CASSPGQLAYNEQFF.

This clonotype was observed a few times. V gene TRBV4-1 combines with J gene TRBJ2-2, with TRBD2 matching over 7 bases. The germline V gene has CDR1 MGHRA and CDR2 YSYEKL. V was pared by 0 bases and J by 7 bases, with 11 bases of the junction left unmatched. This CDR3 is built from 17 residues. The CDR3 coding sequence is TGCGCCAGCAGCCAAGATCGCGCTAGCGGAGACGTCGGGGAGCTGTTTTTT. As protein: CASSQDRASGDVGELFF.

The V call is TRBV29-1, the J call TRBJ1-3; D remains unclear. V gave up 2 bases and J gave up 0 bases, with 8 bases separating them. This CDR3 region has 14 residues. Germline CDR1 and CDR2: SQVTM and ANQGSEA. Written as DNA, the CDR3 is TGCAGCGTTGAAACGGTGGACTCTGGAAACACCATATATTTT. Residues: CSVETVDSGNTIYF.

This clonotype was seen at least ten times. The CDR3 DNA sequence: TGTGCCAGCAGGCAGTCAAATGCACGCTATGGCTACACCTTC. This gives the protein CASRQSNARYGYTF. The chain uses TRBV6-2 or TRBV6-3 and TRBJ1-2; the D is unclear. This CDR3 spans 14 amino acids. Germline-derived CDR1 and CDR2 are MNHEY and SVGEGT. V lost 6 bases and J 4 bases, leaving 15 bases between the germline ends.

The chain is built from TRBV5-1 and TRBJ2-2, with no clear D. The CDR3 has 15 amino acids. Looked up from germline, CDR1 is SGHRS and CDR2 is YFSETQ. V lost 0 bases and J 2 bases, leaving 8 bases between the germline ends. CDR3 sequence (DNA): TGCGCCAGCAGCTTGGCTGGATTTAACACCGGGGAGCTGTTTTTT. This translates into CASSLAGFNTGELFF.

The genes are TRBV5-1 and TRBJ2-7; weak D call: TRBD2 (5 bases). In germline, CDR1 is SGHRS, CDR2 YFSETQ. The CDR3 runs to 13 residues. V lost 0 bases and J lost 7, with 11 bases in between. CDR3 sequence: CASSLVPEGEQYF. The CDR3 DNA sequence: TGCGCCAGCAGCTTGGTTCCAGAGGGTGAGCAGTACTTC.

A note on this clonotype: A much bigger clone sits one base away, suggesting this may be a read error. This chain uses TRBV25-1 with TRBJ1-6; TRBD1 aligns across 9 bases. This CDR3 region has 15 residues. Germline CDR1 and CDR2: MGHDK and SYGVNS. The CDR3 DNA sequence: TGTGCCAGCAGTGAATGGGACAGGGAGAATTCACCCCCCCACTTT. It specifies CASSEWDRENSPPHF. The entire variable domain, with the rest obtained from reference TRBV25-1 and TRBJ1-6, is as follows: EADIYQTPRYLVIGTGKKITLECSQTMGHDKMYWYQQDPGMELHLIHYSYGVNSTEKGDLSSESTVSRIRTEHFPLTLESARPSHTSQYLCASSEWDRENSPPHFGNGTRLTVT.

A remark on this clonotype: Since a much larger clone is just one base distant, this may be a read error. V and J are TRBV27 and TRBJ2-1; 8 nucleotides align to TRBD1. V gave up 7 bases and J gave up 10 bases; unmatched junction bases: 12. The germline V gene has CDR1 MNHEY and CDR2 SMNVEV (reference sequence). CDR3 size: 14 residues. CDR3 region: CASKRAGGSYEQFF. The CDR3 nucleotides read TGTGCCAGCAAAAGGGCAGGGGGCTCCTACGAGCAGTTCTTC.

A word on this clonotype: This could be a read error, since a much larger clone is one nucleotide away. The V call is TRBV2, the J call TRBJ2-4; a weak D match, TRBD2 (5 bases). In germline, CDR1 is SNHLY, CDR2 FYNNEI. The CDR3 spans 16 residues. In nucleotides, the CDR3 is TGTGCCAGCAGGCCCACTAGGGAGCTAGGCAAAAACATTCGGTACTTC. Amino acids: CASRPTRELGKNIRYF.

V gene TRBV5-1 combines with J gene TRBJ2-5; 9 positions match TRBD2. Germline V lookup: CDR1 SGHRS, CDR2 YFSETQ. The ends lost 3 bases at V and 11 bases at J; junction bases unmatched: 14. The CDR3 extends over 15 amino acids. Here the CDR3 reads CASSSPSGIYNEQYF. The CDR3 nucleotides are TGCGCCAGCAGCTCACCTAGCGGGATATACAATGAGCAGTACTTC.

The CDR3 coding sequence is TGCGCCAGCAGCCCCAGACAGGTACTGAACACTGAAGCTTTCTTT. Translated, it gives CASSPRQVLNTEAFF. V gene TRBV4-3 combines with J gene TRBJ1-1, with D perhaps matching TRBD1 (6 bases). V lost 4 bases and J lost 0, with 12 bases in between. CDR3 size: 15 residues. The germline V gene has CDR1 LGHNA and CDR2 YSLEER.

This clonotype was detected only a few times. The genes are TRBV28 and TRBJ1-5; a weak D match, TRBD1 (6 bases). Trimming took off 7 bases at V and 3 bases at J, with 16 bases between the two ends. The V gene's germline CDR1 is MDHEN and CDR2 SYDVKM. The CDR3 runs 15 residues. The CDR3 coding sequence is TGTGCCAGCATCGTCGGGACACCTTCCAATCAGCCCCAGCATTTT. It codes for CASIVGTPSNQPQHF. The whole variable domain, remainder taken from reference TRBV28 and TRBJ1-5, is DVKVTQSSRYLVKRTGEKVFLECVQDMDHENMFWYRQDPGLGLRLIYFSYDVKMKEKGDIPEGYSVSREKKERFSLILESASTNQTSMYLCASIVGTPSNQPQHFGDGTRLSIL.

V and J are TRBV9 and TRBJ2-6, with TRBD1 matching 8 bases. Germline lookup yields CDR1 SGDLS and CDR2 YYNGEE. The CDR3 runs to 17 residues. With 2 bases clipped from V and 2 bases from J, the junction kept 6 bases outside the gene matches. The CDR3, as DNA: TGTGCCAGCAGCGTCGGACAGGGTCATCCTGGGGCCAACGTCCTGACTTTC. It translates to CASSVGQGHPGANVLTF.

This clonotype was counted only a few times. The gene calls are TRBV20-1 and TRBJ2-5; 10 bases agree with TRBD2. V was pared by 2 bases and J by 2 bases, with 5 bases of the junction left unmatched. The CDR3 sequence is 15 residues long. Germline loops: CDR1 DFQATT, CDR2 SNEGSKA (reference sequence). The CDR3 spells CSARKPAGGQETQYF. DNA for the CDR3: TGCAGTGCTAGAAAACCAGCGGGGGGGCAAGAGACCCAGTACTTC.

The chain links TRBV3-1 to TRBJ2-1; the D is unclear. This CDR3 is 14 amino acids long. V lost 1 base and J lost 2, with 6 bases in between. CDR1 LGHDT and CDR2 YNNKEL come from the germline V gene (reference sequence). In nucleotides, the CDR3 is TGTGCCAGCAGCCAAGTGTTCGCCTACAATGAGCAGTTCTTC. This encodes CASSQVFAYNEQFF.